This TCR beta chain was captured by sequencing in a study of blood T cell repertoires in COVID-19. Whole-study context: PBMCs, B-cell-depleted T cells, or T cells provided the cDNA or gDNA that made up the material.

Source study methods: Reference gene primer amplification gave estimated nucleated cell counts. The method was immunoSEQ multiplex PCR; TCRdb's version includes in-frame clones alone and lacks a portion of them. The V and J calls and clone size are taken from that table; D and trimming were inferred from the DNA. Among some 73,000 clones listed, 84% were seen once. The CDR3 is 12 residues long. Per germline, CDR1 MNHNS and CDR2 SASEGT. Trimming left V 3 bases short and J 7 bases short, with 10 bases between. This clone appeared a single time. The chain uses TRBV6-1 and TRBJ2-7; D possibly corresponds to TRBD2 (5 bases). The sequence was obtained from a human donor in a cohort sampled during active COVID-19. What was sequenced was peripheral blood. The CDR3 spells CASSEGSGEQYF. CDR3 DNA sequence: TGTGCCAGCAGTGAGGGTTCGGGGGAGCAGTACTTC.